The 14 T cell receptor beta chains below all came from one sample that was sequenced in a study of blood T cell repertoires in COVID-19. Sequencing used immunoSEQ multiplex PCR; TCRdb keeps in-frame clones, though not all of them. The sample contains 300,000 to 400,000 clones, roughly 85% of which appear only once. The sample was PBMCs or T cells enriched from blood (not recorded which). The receptors were sampled from a young woman who had been exposed to COVID-19.

The rearrangement links TRBV19 to TRBJ2-1; TRBD1 might be the D (6 bases). The germline V and J ends were trimmed by 4 bases and 8 bases, with 15 bases remaining between them. Per germline, CDR1 LNHDA and CDR2 SQIVND (reference sequence). This CDR3 contains 14 residues. The CDR3 sequence is CASSTNDRNDEQFF. For the CDR3, the DNA is TGTGCCAGTAGTACGAACGACAGGAACGATGAGCAGTTCTTC.

This chain connects TRBV15 to TRBJ2-3, with D possibly TRBD2 on 5 matching bases. The V gene lost 0 bases and the J gene lost 6 bases, with 13 bases spanning the gap. This CDR3 is 15 amino acids long. CDR1 LNHNV and CDR2 YYDKDF come from the germline V gene (reference sequence). The CDR3 bases are TGTGCCACCAGCAGAGACAAGCGGTCTGGGGATACGCAGTATTTT. Protein: CATSRDKRSGDTQYF.

In DNA, the CDR3 is TGTGCCAGAAGCTTCGGAAATCTACACAAGGGAGAGGAAGAGACCCAGTACTTC. This encodes CARSFGNLHKGEEETQYF. The rearrangement joins TRBV5-3 to TRBJ2-5, with D possibly being TRBD2 (5 bases). TRBV5-3 carries the ORF label, with uncertain function. Trimming took off 2 bases at V and 3 bases at J, with 23 bases between the two ends. The CDR3 is 18 amino acids.

The CDR3 region is CASSLIGQLNTEAFF. CDR3 nucleotides: TGCGCCAGCAGCCTGATAGGACAGCTAAACACTGAAGCTTTCTTT. This rearrangement joins TRBV4-1 to TRBJ1-1, with a weak D call TRBD1 (6 bases). Between the trimmed V and J ends, which lost 4 bases and 2 bases, there was a span of 14 bases. Germline V gene lookup returns CDR1 MGHRA and CDR2 YSYEKL. The CDR3 consists of 15 residues.

The chain employs TRBV7-8 and TRBJ2-1; TRBD2 matches at 7 bases. V was pared by 1 base and J by 4 bases, with 4 bases of the junction left unmatched. The germline CDR1 and CDR2 sequences are SGHVS and FQNEAQ. The CDR3 consists of 15 residues. CDR3 sequence (DNA): TGTGCCAGCAGCTTAGATGGGGAGGGATACAATGAGCAGTTCTTC. This codes for CASSLDGEGYNEQFF.

The CDR3 DNA reads TGTGCCAGCACCAAGGGGCAGGTTAATTCACCCCTCCACTTT. Its translation is CASTKGQVNSPLHF. The chain joins TRBV27 to TRBJ1-6, with D possibly matching TRBD1 (5 bases). CDR3 length: 14 amino acids. CDR1 is MNHEY, CDR2 SMNVEV, per germline (reference sequence). Trimming left V 7 bases short and J 6 bases short, with 13 bases between.

The chain couples TRBV13 to TRBJ1-1; D is unresolved. This CDR3 comprises 14 residues. Germline assignment: CDR1 PRHDT and CDR2 FYEKMQ (reference sequence). The ends were cut back, 6 bases at V and 4 bases at J, with 15 bases in the middle. CDR3 nucleotides: TGTGCCAGCAGTCTAGGTGGAAGGAGCACTGAAGCTTTCTTT. The encoded protein is CASSLGGRSTEAFF.

The rearrangement links TRBV11-3 to TRBJ2-5, with TRBD2 matching 12 bases. V gave up 0 bases and J gave up 0 bases; unmatched junction bases: 11. This CDR3 is built from 20 residues. Germline-derived CDR1 and CDR2 are SGHNT and YENEEA. Here the CDR3 DNA reads TGTGCCAGCAGCTTAGATTTTAAAACTAGCGGGAGGTCATACCAAGAGACCCAGTACTTC. It yields the protein CASSLDFKTSGRSYQETQYF. Combining the CDR3 with reference TRBV11-3 and TRBJ2-5 gives the whole variable domain EAGVVQSPRYKIIEKKQPVAFWCNPISGHNTLYWYLQNLGQGPELLIRYENEEAVDDSQLPKDRFSAERLKGVDSTLKIQPAELGDSAVYLCASSLDFKTSGRSYQETQYFGPGTRLLVL.

The J gene is TRBJ2-5, the V gene TRBV18; TRBD1 agrees at 7 bases. This CDR3 is built from 15 residues. Per germline, CDR1 KGHSH and CDR2 LQKENI. After removal of 3 bases from V and 1 base from J, the junction contained 5 bases not matched to a gene. The chain's CDR3 is CASSPLRDSQETQYF. The DNA for the CDR3 is TGTGCCAGCTCACCGCTCCGGGACAGCCAAGAGACCCAGTACTTC.

This clone was counted a single time. One junction end disagrees with the germline gene, perhaps due to a read error. This chain connects TRBV5-1 to TRBJ2-7; D perhaps matches TRBD1 (5 bases). The CDR3 contains 12 residues. Germline lookup yields CDR1 SGHRS and CDR2 YFSETQ. The CDR3 region is CASSLAGFPAWF. The CDR3 coding sequence is TGCGCCAGCAGCTTAGCAGGGTTCCCCGCATGGTTC.

This clone occurred once. The chain couples TRBV27 to TRBJ2-5; D gene uncertain. CDR1 MNHEY and CDR2 SMNVEV come from the germline V gene (reference sequence). V was trimmed by 5 bases and J by 5 bases, leaving 15 bases between them. The CDR3 is 14 amino acids. The CDR3 protein is CASSIDSLSETQYF. Here the CDR3 DNA reads TGTGCCAGCAGTATTGACTCCCTTTCGGAGACCCAGTACTTC.

The chain combines TRBV7-2 with TRBJ1-1, with D possibly being TRBD1 (6 bases). CDR1 is SGHTA, CDR2 FQGNSA, per germline. The V and J ends lost 5 bases and 6 bases respectively, with 19 bases between them. The CDR3 consists of 15 residues. This CDR3 is CASSPDRTRRSEAFF. The CDR3 DNA sequence: TGTGCCAGCAGCCCAGACAGGACACGAAGGTCTGAAGCTTTCTTT.

The chain carries TRBV2 and TRBJ2-7; weak D call: TRBD2 (6 bases). Germline V CDR1 and CDR2: SNHLY, FYNNEI. Trimming took off 7 bases at V and 2 bases at J, with 12 bases between the two ends. The CDR3 contains 13 residues. In DNA, the CDR3 is TGTGCCAGCACAGGGAGGATAGCCTACGAGCAGTACTTC. Protein product: CASTGRIAYEQYF.

This sequence joins TRBV9 and TRBJ1-6, with 8 bases lining up with TRBD1. J was trimmed by 6 bases and V by 4 bases; bases with no gene match: 6. This CDR3 contains 15 residues. From germline, CDR1 is SGDLS and CDR2 YYNGEE. CDR3 bases: TGTGCCAGCAGCCCTCGGACAGGGTTTAATTCACCCCTCCACTTT. As protein: CASSPRTGFNSPLHF.